A single sample is the source of the 10 T cell receptor beta chains below, sequenced in a study of CD8 T cells in ankylosing spondylitis (TCRdb year 2017). The library relied on 5' RACE. These reads were obtained on an Illumina HiSeq 2500. Using fastp trimming at Q25 and MiXCR clonotype assembly, TCRdb reanalyzed the public sequencing data and kept in-frame beta chains. For every CDR3 protein sequence, its rows merge into one entry that carries the most common genes and DNA. Here the sample has 100,000 or so distinct CDR3 sequences; about 25% occur a single time. The ten largest clones capture 9% to 15% of the sample. The sequencing sample was made of synovial fluid, either unsorted or a sorted T cell fraction (not recorded which). These receptors were obtained from a male donor with ankylosing spondylitis.

V gene TRBV5-1 combines with J gene TRBJ2-1; D may be TRBD2 (6 bases). Deletions cut 4 bases from V and 4 bases from J, with 18 bases between. CDR1 is SGHRS, CDR2 YFSETQ, per germline. This CDR3 has 16 amino acids. This CDR3 reads CASSPEGSLQYNEQFF. CDR3 in DNA: TGCGCCAGCAGCCCGGAGGGTTCGCTACAGTACAATGAGCAGTTCTTC.

This sequence joins TRBV12-3 or TRBV12-4 and TRBJ1-5; the D gene is possibly TRBD1 (5 bases). Trimming pared 5 bases from V and 5 bases from J, leaving 13 bases between. The CDR3 loop spans 14 amino acids. Written as DNA, the CDR3 is TGTGCCAGCAGTCGCAGGGATATCCATCAGCCCCAGCATTTT. This gives the protein CASSRRDIHQPQHF.

The sample holds a few counts of this clonotype. CDR3 sequence: CASSVDLNQGTQYF. In DNA form, the CDR3 reads TGTGCCAGCAGCGTAGACCTGAATCAGGGGACCCAGTACTTC. This chain joins TRBV9 and TRBJ2-5; D might be TRBD1 (5 bases). There are 14 residues in the CDR3. Germline assignment: CDR1 SGDLS and CDR2 YYNGEE. Trimming left V 0 bases short and J 7 bases short, with 13 bases between.

The chain couples TRBV10-3 to TRBJ2-1, with TRBD2 matching 7 bases. CDR1 is ENHRY, CDR2 SYGVKD, per germline. V trimming: 3 bases; J trimming: 8 bases; junction bases outside the gene matches: 7. CDR3 length equals 14 residues. CDR3 sequence: CAISESPSGDEQFF. The CDR3 DNA follows: TGTGCCATCAGTGAATCCCCTAGCGGAGATGAGCAGTTCTTC.

This clonotype showed up many times. The chain combines TRBV20-1 with TRBJ2-5; 7 positions agree with TRBD2. J was trimmed by 5 bases and V by 3 bases; bases with no gene match: 3. The germline V gene has CDR1 DFQATT and CDR2 SNEGSKA (reference sequence). CDR3 length: 12 residues. CDR3 amino acids: CSASLREETQYF. The CDR3, as DNA: TGCAGTGCTAGTTTGCGGGAGGAGACCCAGTACTTC.

The chain has TRBV18 and TRBJ1-1; tentative D call: TRBD1 (6 bases). Germline V gives CDR1 KGHSH, CDR2 LQKENI. The V end lost 5 bases, the J end lost 5 bases, and 12 bases lay between the germline ends. The CDR3 has 13 residues. CDR3 DNA sequence: TGTGCCAGCTCATATAGTGGACAGACTGAAGCTTTCTTT. Protein sequence: CASSYSGQTEAFF.

A word on this clonotype: A read error may be the cause here, since a much bigger clone is one base away. The chain has TRBV20-1 and TRBJ1-5; a weak D match, TRBD1 (6 bases). Per the germline V gene, CDR1 is DFQATT and CDR2 is SNEGSKA (reference sequence). The CDR3 runs 15 residues. CDR3 DNA sequence: TGCAATGCTAGCACGGGCAGGGGTTACAATCAGCCCCAGCATTTT. This gives the protein CNASTGRGYNQPQHF.

This clonotype was detected a few times. The genes are TRBV7-2 and TRBJ2-7; 7 nucleotides align to TRBD2. J gave up 3 bases and V 5 bases, and 7 bases lay outside the gene matches. The CDR3 covers 14 residues. CDR1 is SGHTA and CDR2 is FQGNSA in the germline V gene. The CDR3 region has the DNA TGTGCCAGCAGCACGCGGGAGAAGCTCTACGAGCAGTACTTC. This translates into CASSTREKLYEQYF. Full variable domain (rest looked up from reference TRBV7-2 and TRBJ2-7): GAGVSQSPSNKVTEKGKDVELRCDPISGHTALYWYRQSLGQGLEFLIYFQGNSAPDKSGLPSDRFSAERTGGSVSTLTIQRTQQEDSAVYLCASSTREKLYEQYFGPGTRLTVT.

This clonotype was observed a handful of times. This may come from a read error, since a much larger clone is one base off. The V gene is TRBV20-1, the J gene TRBJ2-1; 13 bases map to TRBD2. Germline CDR1 and CDR2: DFQATT and SNEGSKA (reference sequence). This CDR3 has 17 residues. CDR3 sequence (DNA): TGCTGTGCATGGACTAGCGGGAGTAGGGTACATTACAATGAGCAGTTCTTC. Its protein product is CCAWTSGSRVHYNEQFF.

This clonotype was seen a handful of times. The V call is TRBV11-2, the J call TRBJ2-1; D remains unclear. The V end lost 1 base, the J end lost 5 bases, and 9 bases lay between the germline ends. The germline V gene has CDR1 SGHAT and CDR2 FQNNGV. The CDR3 sequence is 14 residues long. The CDR3: CASSLVWQNNEQFF. The CDR3 coding sequence is TGTGCCAGCAGCTTAGTTTGGCAAAACAATGAGCAGTTCTTC.